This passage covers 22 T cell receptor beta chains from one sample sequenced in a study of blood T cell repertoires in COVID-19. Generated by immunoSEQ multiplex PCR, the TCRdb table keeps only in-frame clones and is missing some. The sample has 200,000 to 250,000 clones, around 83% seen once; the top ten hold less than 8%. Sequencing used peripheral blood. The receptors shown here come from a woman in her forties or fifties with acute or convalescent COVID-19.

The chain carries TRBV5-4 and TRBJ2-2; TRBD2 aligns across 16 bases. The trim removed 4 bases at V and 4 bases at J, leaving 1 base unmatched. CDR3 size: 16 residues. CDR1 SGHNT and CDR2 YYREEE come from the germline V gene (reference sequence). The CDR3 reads CASSGTSGGATGELFF. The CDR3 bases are TGTGCCAGCAGCGGGACTAGCGGGGGGGCCACCGGGGAGCTGTTTTTT.

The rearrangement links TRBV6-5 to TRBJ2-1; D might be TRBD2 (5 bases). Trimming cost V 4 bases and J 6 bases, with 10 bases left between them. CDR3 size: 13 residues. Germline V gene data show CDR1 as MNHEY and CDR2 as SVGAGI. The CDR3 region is CASSSILVNEQFF. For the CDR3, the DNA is TGTGCCAGCAGTTCGATACTAGTCAATGAGCAGTTCTTC.

This CDR3 is CASRSRLAAMNTEAFF. The CDR3 DNA follows: TGTGCCAGTAGGAGCCGGTTGGCGGCGATGAACACTGAAGCTTTCTTT. The chain joins TRBV19 to TRBJ1-1; no reliable D call. CDR1 and CDR2 from the germline V gene are LNHDA and SQIVND (reference sequence). V was clipped by 6 bases and J by 0 bases, with 17 bases between them. The CDR3 is made up of 16 amino acids.

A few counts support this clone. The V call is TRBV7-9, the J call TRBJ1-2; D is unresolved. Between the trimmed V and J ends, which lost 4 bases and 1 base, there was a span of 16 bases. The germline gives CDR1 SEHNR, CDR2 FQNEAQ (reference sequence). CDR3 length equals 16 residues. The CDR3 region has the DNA TGTGCCAGCAGCTCCAGGAGGTGGGATAGTAACTATGGCTACACCTTC. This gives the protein CASSSRRWDSNYGYTF.

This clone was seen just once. The CDR3, as DNA: TGTGCCATCAGTGAGTCTAGGGGTGCTGGGGAGCTGTTTTTT. Translated, it gives CAISESRGAGELFF. The chain links TRBV10-3 to TRBJ2-2, with a possible D match to TRBD1 (5 bases). Germline V CDR1 and CDR2: ENHRY, SYGVKD. V gave up 0 bases and J gave up 8 bases, with 10 bases separating them. The CDR3 has 14 amino acids.

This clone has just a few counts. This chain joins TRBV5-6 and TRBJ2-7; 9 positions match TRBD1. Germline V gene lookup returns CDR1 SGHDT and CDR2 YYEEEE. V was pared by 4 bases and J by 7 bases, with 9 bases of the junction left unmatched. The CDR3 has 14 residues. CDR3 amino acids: CASSRTGEGVEQYF. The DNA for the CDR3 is TGTGCCAGCAGCCGGACAGGGGAAGGAGTAGAGCAGTACTTC.

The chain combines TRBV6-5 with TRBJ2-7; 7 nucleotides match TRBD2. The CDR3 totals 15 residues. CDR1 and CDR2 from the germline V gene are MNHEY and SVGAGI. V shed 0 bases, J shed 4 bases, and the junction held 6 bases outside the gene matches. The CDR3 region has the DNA TGTGCCAGCAGTTACTCGGGGACTACTTCTTACGAGCAGTACTTC. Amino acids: CASSYSGTTSYEQYF.

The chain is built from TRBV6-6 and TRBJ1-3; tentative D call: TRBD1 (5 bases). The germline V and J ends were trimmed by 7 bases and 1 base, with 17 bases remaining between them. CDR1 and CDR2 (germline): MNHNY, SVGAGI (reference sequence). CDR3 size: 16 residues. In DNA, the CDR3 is TGTGCCAGCATGGATCCCAGGGAGGCGTCTGGAAACACCATATATTTT. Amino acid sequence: CASMDPREASGNTIYF.

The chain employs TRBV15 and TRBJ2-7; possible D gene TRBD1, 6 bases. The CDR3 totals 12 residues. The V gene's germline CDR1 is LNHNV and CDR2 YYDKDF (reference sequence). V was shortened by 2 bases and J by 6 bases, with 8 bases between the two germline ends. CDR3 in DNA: TGTGCCACCAGCAGAACAGGGACCGAGCAGTACTTC. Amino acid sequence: CATSRTGTEQYF.

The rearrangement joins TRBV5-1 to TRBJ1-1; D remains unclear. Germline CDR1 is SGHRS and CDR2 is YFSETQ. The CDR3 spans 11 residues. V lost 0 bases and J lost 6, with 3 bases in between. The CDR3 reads CASSLDSEAFF. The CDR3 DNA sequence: TGCGCCAGCAGCTTGGACTCTGAAGCTTTCTTT.

CDR3 in amino acids: CASRLTGYNYGYTF. The CDR3 DNA reads TGTGCCAGCCGTCTGACAGGTTATAACTATGGCTACACCTTC. V usage is TRBV28 and J usage is TRBJ1-2; TRBD1 might be the D (6 bases). This CDR3 has 14 residues. The ends were cut back, 8 bases at V and 1 base at J, with 14 bases in the middle. Germline V gene data show CDR1 as MDHEN and CDR2 as SYDVKM.

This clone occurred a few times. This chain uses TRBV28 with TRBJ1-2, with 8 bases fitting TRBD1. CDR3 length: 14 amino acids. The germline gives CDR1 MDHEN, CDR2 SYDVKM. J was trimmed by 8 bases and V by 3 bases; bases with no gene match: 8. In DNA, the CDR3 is TGTGCCAGCAGTTTGGACTCCAGGGGGCTGGGCTACACCTTC. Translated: CASSLDSRGLGYTF.

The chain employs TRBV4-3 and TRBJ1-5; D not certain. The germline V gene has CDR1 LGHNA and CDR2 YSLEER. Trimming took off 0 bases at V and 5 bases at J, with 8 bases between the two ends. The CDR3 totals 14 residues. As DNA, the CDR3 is TGCGCCAGCAGCCAAGAACATAAAGATCAGCCCCAGCATTTT. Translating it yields CASSQEHKDQPQHF.

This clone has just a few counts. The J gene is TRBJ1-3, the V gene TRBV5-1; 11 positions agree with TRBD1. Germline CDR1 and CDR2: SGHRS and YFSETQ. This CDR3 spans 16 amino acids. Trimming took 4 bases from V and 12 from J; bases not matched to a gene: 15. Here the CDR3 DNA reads TGCGCCAGCAGCAACGGGCCGGGACAGGGGGAACCCGACATATATTTT. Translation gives CASSNGPGQGEPDIYF.

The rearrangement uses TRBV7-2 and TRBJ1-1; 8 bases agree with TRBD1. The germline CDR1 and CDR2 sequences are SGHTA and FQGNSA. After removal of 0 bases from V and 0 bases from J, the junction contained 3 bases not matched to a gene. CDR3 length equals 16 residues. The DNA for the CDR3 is TGTGCCAGCAGCTTAGCGCGACAGGGGATGAACACTGAAGCTTTCTTT. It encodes CASSLARQGMNTEAFF.

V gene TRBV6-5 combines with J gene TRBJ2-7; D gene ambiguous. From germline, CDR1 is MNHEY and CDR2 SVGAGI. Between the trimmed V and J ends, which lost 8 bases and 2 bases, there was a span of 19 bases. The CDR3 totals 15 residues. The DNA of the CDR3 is TGTGCCAGCGTCGGAAGAGGTCCTTCGGCCTACGAGCAGTACTTC. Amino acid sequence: CASVGRGPSAYEQYF.

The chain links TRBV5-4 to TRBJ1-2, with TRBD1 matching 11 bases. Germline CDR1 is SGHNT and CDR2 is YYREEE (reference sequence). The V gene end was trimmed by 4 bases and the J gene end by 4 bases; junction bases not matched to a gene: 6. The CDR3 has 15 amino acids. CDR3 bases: TGTGCCAGCAGCACCGGACAGGGGGCGAGCTATGGCTACACCTTC. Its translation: CASSTGQGASYGYTF.

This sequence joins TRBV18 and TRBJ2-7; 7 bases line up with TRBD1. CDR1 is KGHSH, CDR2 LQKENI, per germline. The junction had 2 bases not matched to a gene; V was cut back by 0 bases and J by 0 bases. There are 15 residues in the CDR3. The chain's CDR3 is CASSPPTGHSYEQYF. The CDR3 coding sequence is TGTGCCAGCTCACCACCGACAGGGCACTCCTACGAGCAGTACTTC. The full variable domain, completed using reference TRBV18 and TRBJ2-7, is NAGVMQNPRHLVRRRGQEARLRCSPMKGHSHVYWYRQLPEEGLKFMVYLQKENIIDESGMPKERFSAEFPKEGPSILRIQQVVRGDSAAYFCASSPPTGHSYEQYFGPGTRLTVT.

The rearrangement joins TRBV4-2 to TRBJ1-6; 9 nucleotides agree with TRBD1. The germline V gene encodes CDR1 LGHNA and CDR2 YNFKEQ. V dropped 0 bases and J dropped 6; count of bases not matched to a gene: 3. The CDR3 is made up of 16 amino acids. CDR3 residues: CASSQDRDRANSPLHF. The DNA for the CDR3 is TGTGCCAGCAGCCAAGATCGGGACAGGGCTAATTCACCCCTCCACTTT.

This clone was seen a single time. CDR3 sequence (DNA): TGTGCCAGCAGTGAAAGGGACAGGGGGTTGTCGAATGAGCAGTTCTTC. Translation gives CASSERDRGLSNEQFF. The V and J genes are TRBV6-1 and TRBJ2-1; 11 bases align to TRBD1. Germline CDR1 reads MNHNS; CDR2 reads SASEGT. The CDR3 loop spans 16 amino acids. After removal of 2 bases from V and 7 bases from J, the junction contained 7 bases not matched to a gene.

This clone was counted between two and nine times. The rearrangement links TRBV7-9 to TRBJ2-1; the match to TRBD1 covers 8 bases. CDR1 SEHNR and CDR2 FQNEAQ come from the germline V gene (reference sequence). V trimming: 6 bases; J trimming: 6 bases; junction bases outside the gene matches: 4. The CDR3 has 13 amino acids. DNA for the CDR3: TGTGCCAGCAGGCCACAGGGGGGCAATGAGCAGTTCTTC. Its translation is CASRPQGGNEQFF.

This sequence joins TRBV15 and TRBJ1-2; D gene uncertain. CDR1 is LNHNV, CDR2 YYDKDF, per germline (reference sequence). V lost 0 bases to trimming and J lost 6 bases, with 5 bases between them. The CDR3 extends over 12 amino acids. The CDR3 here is CATSRDLNGYTF. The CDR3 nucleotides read TGTGCCACCAGCAGAGATTTAAATGGCTACACCTTC.